These T cell receptor beta chains were read from a single sample in a study of T-cell memory formation after mild COVID-19. One entry per CDR3 protein, called by TCRdb with MiXCR from the 5' RACE reads. The sample lists about 150,000 distinct CDR3 sequences; 25% to 40% were seen once. Sequenced sample: PBMCs or a T cell subset sorted from them (not recorded which). The receptors come from an adult woman who had mild COVID-19 (a few samples of this study predate the infection). Cell type and time point are not known. Each CDR3 is given with its conserved first and last residue. Fields, in order: V gene, J gene, D gene, clone size, CDR3 DNA, CDR3 protein. The D gene is left open where the match is weak. Size is omitted from some rows. Given values are once, few, many or a class for expanded clones.

TRBV20-1	TRBJ2-7	.	.	TGCAGTGCTCCCCTAGATTTGGCCGAGGAAAGCGAGGACCCCTACGAGCAGTACTTC	CSAPLDLAEESEDPYEQYF
TRBV6-2/TRBV6-3	TRBJ1-5	.	few	TGTGCCAGCAGTTACTCCCTGGGGGGGGCTGAACAGCCCCAGCATTTT	CASSYSLGGAEQPQHF
TRBV12-3/TRBV12-4	TRBJ2-5	.	.	TGTGCCACCACCGGCCGCAGCCAAGAGACCCAGTACTTC	CATTGRSQETQYF
TRBV2	TRBJ2-5	TRBD1	.	TGTGCCAGCGGGTCTGACAGGGGGCGGGAGACCCAGTACTTC	CASGSDRGRETQYF
TRBV9	TRBJ2-5	TRBD2	few	TGTGCCAGCAGCGCCCCAGCGGGGGGGCTCGGGGAGACCCAGTACTTC	CASSAPAGGLGETQYF
TRBV19	TRBJ2-7	TRBD2	few	TGTGCCAGTAGTGAAGCGGGAGGGGCCTCCTACGAGCAGTACTTC	CASSEAGGASYEQYF
TRBV4-2	TRBJ2-1	.	many	TGTGCCAGCAGCCAAGGGGGGCAGGGGTCTACCTACAATGAGCAGTTCTTC	CASSQGGQGSTYNEQFF
TRBV29-1	TRBJ2-7	TRBD2	few	TGCAGCGCCGCCGTTCGGGCTAGCGGGGGCCTTTCCTACGAGCAGTACTTC	CSAAVRASGGLSYEQYF
TRBV29-1	TRBJ1-2	.	.	TGCAGTGCCTCGGGAAACTATGGCTACACCTTC	CSASGNYGYTF
TRBV7-8	TRBJ2-7	.	few	TGTGCCAGCAGCTCCCAGTCGCTTCCGACCGAGCAGTACTTC	CASSSQSLPTEQYF
TRBV5-1	TRBJ1-1	.	few	TGCGCCAGCAGCTTGGAGGGGGTGGGGACTGAAGCTTTCTTT	CASSLEGVGTEAFF
TRBV6-5	TRBJ1-6	TRBD1	few	TGTGCCAGCAGTTACAAGGGGACAGGGCTTTCAGATTTGTCACCCCTCCACTTT	CASSYKGTGLSDLSPLHF
TRBV3-1	TRBJ2-3	TRBD1	.	TGTGCCAGCAGCCAAGGGGACAGCCGCAGGGATACGCAGTATTTT	CASSQGDSRRDTQYF
TRBV20-1	TRBJ1-1	TRBD1	.	TGCAGTGCCCTGACAGGGGTTGACACTGAAGCTTTCTTT	CSALTGVDTEAFF
TRBV3-1	TRBJ2-1	TRBD2	few	TGTGCCAGCAGCCAAGAGCTAGCGGGGGGCGTGAATGAGCAGTTCTTC	CASSQELAGGVNEQFF
TRBV5-1	TRBJ2-3	.	.	TGCGCCAGCAGCTTAGGCACGGGGGCCTACACAGATACGCAGTATTTT	CASSLGTGAYTDTQYF
TRBV7-2	TRBJ2-5	TRBD2	few	TGTGCCAGCAGCTTCGGACTAGCTGGGAAGACCCAGTACTTC	CASSFGLAGKTQYF
TRBV20-1	TRBJ2-1	.	.	TGCAGTGCTAGAGGAGTGGAGCAGTTCTTC	CSARGVEQFF
TRBV6-2/TRBV6-3	TRBJ2-1	.	.	TGTGCCAGCAGTTACCAGGAATTGAATGAGCAGTTCTTC	CASSYQELNEQFF
TRBV5-4	TRBJ2-7	.	.	TGTGCCAGCAGCCCCGGGACACGAGCCTACGAGCAGTACTTC	CASSPGTRAYEQYF
TRBV19	TRBJ2-7	.	few	TGTGCCAGTAGTATATGGGATCGAAGGGAGCAGTACTTC	CASSIWDRREQYF
TRBV23-1	TRBJ2-3	.	.	TGCGCCAGCAGTCAATACCTACAGCCAGATACGCAGTATTTT	CASSQYLQPDTQYF
TRBV6-2/TRBV6-3	TRBJ2-7	TRBD1	.	TGTGCCAGCAGTTACTCCGGCGAGGGGGCTTACGAGCAGTACTTC	CASSYSGEGAYEQYF
TRBV19	TRBJ2-3	.	.	TGTGCCAGTAGTCCCTCCGGGTTAGGAGATACGCAGTATTTT	CASSPSGLGDTQYF
TRBV7-6	TRBJ2-7	TRBD2	.	TGTGCCAGCAGCCGAGGGACTAGCGGCTTCTACGAGCAGTACTTC	CASSRGTSGFYEQYF
TRBV12-3/TRBV12-4	TRBJ2-7	TRBD1	few	TGTGCCAGCAGTCCCGGGACAGGGTGGCGCGAGCAGTACTTC	CASSPGTGWREQYF
TRBV11-2	TRBJ2-7	.	.	TGTGCCAGCAGCTTATCCAGGTCCTACGAGCAGTACTTC	CASSLSRSYEQYF
TRBV3-1	TRBJ1-1	.	few	TGTGCCAGCAGCCCTACGAGGGTTAGGACCGAAGCTTTCTTT	CASSPTRVRTEAFF